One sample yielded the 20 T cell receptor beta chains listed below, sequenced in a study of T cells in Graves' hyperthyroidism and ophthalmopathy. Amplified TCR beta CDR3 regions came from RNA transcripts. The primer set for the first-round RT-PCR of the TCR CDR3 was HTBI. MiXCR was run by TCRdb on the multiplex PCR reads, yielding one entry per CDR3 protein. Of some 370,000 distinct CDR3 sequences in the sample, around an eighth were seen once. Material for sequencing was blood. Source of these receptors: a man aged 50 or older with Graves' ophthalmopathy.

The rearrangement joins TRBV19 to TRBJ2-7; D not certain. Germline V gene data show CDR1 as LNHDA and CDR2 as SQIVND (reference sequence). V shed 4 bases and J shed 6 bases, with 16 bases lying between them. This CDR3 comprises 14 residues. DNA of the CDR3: TGTGCCAGTAGTACTCTCCGGTCTCCTGGCGAGCAGTACTTC. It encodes CASSTLRSPGEQYF.

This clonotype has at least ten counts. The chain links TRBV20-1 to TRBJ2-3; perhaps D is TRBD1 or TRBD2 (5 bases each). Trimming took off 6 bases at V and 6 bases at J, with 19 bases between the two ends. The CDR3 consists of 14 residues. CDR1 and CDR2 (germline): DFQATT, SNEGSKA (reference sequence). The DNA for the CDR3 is TGCAGTGCCGCCCCCCGGGGCCTTTTTGATACGCAGTATTTT. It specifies CSAAPRGLFDTQYF.

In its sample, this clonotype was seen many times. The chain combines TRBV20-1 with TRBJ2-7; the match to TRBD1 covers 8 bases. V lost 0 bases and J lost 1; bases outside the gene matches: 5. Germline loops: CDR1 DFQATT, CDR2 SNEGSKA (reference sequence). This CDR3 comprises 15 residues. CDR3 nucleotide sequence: TGCAGTGCTAGAGAGGGGCAGGGGGCTTCCTACGAGCAGTACTTC. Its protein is CSAREGQGASYEQYF.

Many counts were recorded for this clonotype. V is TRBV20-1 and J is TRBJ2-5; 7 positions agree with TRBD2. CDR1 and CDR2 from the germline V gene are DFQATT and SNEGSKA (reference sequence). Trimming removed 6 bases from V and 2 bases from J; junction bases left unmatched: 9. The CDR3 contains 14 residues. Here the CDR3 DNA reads TGCAGTGCCCATCAACGGGAGGTACAAGAGACCCAGTACTTC. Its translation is CSAHQREVQETQYF.

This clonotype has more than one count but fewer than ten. For the CDR3, the DNA is TGCGCCAGCAGCCAGGAAAACTACGAGCAGTACTTC. Translated: CASSQENYEQYF. The chain carries TRBV4-1 and TRBJ2-7; D uncertain. The germline V and J ends were trimmed by 3 bases and 3 bases, with 6 bases remaining between them. The CDR3 extends over 12 amino acids. Germline CDR1 MGHRA, CDR2 YSYEKL.

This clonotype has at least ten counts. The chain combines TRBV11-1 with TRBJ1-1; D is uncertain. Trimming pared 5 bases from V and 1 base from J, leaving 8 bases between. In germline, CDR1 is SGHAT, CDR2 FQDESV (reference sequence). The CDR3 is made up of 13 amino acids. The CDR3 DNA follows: TGTGCCAGCAGCATCAACAGGAACACTGAAGCTTTCTTT. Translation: CASSINRNTEAFF.

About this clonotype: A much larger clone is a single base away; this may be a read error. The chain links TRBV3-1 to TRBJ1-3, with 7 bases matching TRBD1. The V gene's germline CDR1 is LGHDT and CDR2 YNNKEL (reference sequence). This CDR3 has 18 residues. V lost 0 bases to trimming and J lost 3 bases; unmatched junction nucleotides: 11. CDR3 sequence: CASSQDPGTVIGGNTIYF. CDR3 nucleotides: TGTGCCAGCAGCCAAGATCCCGGGACAGTCATCGGTGGAAACACCATATATTTT.

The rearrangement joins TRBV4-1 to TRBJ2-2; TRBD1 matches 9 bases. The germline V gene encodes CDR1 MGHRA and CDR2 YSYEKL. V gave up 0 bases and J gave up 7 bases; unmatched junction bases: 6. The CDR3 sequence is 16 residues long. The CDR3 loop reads CASSQDTGGFFGELFF. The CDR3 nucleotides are TGCGCCAGCAGCCAAGATACAGGGGGCTTTTTCGGGGAGCTGTTTTTT.

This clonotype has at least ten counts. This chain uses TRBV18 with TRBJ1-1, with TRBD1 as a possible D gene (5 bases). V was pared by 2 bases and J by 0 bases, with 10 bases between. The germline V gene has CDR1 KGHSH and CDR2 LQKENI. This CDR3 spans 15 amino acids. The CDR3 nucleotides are TGTGCCAGCTCACCAGGGGGGGTTATGAACACTGAAGCTTTCTTT. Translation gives CASSPGGVMNTEAFF. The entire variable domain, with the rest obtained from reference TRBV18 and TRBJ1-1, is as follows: NAGVMQNPRHLVRRRGQEARLRCSPMKGHSHVYWYRQLPEEGLKFMVYLQKENIIDESGMPKERFSAEFPKEGPSILRIQQVVRGDSAAYFCASSPGGVMNTEAFFGQGTRLTVV.

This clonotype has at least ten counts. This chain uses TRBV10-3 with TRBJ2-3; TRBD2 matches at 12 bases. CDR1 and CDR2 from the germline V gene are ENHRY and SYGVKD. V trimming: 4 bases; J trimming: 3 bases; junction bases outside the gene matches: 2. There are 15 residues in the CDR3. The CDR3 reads CAISGLAGVTDTQYF. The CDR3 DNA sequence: TGTGCCATCAGTGGACTAGCGGGAGTAACAGATACGCAGTATTTT.

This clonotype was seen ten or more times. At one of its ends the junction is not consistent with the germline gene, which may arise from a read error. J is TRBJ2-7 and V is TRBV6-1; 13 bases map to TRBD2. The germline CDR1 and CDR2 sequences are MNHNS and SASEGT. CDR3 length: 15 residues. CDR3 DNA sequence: TGCGCCAGCAGAGATCGACTAGCGGGAGGCGACGAGCAGTACTTC. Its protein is CASRDRLAGGDEQYF.

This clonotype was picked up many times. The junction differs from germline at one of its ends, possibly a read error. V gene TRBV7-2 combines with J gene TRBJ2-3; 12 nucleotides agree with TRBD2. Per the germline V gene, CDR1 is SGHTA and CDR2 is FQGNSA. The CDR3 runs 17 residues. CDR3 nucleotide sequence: TGTGCCAGCAGCGTAGCCGGGACTAGCGGGAGCACAGATACGCAGTATTTT. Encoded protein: CASSVAGTSGSTDTQYF.

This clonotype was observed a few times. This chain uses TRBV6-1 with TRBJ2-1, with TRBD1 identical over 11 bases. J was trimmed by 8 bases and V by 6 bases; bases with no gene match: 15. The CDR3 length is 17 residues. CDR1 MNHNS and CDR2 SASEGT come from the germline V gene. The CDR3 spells CASSFPGWGQGVDEQFF. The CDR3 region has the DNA TGTGCCAGCAGCTTCCCTGGATGGGGACAGGGGGTGGATGAGCAGTTCTTC.

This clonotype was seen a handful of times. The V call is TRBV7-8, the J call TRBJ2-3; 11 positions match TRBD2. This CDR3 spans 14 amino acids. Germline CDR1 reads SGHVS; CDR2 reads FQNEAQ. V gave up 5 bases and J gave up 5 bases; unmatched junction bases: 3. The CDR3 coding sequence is TGTGCCAGCAGCAACGGACTAGCGGGAGATACGCAGTATTTT. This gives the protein CASSNGLAGDTQYF.

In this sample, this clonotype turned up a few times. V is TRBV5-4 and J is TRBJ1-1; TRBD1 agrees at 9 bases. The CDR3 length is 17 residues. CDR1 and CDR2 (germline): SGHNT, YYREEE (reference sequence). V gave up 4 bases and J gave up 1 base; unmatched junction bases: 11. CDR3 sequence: CASSTQTGGAGNTEAFF. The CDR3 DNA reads TGTGCCAGCAGCACTCAAACAGGGGGCGCCGGGAACACTGAAGCTTTCTTT.

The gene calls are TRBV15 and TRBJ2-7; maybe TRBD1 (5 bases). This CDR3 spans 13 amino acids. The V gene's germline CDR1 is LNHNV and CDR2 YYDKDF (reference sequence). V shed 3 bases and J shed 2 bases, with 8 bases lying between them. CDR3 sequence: CATSSSGPYEQYF. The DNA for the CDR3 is TGTGCCACCAGCAGCTCAGGGCCCTACGAGCAGTACTTC. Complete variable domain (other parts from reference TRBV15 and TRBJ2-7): DAMVIQNPRYQVTQFGKPVTLSCSQTLNHNVMYWYQQKSSQAPKLLFHYYDKDFNNEADTPDNFQSRRPNTSFCFLDIRSPGLGDTAMYLCATSSSGPYEQYFGPGTRLTVT.

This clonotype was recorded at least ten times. CDR3 nucleotide sequence: TGCGCCAGCAGCTTGGACCGAGGGGCGGGCACCTACGAGCAGTACTTC. Translation gives CASSLDRGAGTYEQYF. The chain employs TRBV5-1 and TRBJ2-7; D is possibly TRBD1 or TRBD2 (5 bases each). The CDR3 loop spans 16 amino acids. V gave up 0 bases and J gave up 2 bases, with 15 bases separating them. Looked up from germline, CDR1 is SGHRS and CDR2 is YFSETQ.

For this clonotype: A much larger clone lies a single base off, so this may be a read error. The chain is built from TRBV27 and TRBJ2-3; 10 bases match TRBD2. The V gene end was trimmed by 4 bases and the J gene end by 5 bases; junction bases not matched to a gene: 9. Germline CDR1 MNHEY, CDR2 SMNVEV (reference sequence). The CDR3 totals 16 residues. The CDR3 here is CASSSIGTSVLDTQYF. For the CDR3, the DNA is TGTGCCAGCAGTTCTATCGGGACTAGCGTCTTAGATACGCAGTATTTT.

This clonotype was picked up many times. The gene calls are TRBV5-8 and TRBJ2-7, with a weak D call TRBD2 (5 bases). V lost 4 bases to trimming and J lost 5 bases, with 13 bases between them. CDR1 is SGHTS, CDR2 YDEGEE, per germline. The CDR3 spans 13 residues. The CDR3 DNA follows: TGTGCCAGCAGCCCACCCTCCGGGGACGAGCAGTACTTC. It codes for CASSPPSGDEQYF.

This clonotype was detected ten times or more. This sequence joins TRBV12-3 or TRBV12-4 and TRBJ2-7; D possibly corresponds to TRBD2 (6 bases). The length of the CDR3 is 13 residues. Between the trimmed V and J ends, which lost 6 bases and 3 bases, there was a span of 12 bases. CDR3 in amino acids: CASRKGLYYEQYF. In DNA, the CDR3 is TGTGCCAGCAGAAAGGGACTGTACTACGAGCAGTACTTC.